The entry that follows covers one TCR beta chain sequence. Losses at the gene ends were 4 bases for V and 5 bases for J; bases not matched to a gene: 10. Germline V gives CDR1 SGHAT, CDR2 FQNNGV. The CDR3 totals 15 residues. The TCR beta repertoire was assessed by survey-level immunoSEQ sequencing. The protocol was immunoSEQ multiplex PCR, while the TCRdb copy is restricted to in-frame clones and leaves out a portion. The sample holds approximately 53,000 clones, approximately 93% seen once. The sequence was obtained from a man aged 35 to 55 with rheumatoid arthritis. J is TRBJ2-7 and V is TRBV11-2; 8 nucleotides align to TRBD2. The sequenced sample was PBMCs. The CDR3 DNA reads TGTGCCAGCAGCTCCCTAACGCGGGGGGAGAACGAGCAGTACTTC. Its protein is CASSSLTRGENEQYF.